Sequencing of this T cell receptor beta chain was carried out in a study of T-cell reconstitution after alpha-beta-depleted transplantation in children. This clonotype appeared many times. Antigen specificity is unknown. Study-wide results and limits: Reportedly, alpha-beta T cells present about two months post-transplant originated from several hundred expanded clones of graft origin. Several patients had high TCRbeta diversity at day 60; it came from surviving recipient T cells and thymic progenitors.

It was with unique molecular identifiers that the TCRbeta library was prepared. TCRdb recomputed calls from the PCR reads with MiXCR, one row per CDR3 protein. This table has fewer than 700,000 distinct CDR3 sequences, roughly 24% appearing once. Trimming shortened V by 6 bases and J by 5 bases, and 9 bases separated the two germline ends. This CDR3 is built from 12 residues. The chain is built from TRBV12-3 or TRBV12-4 and TRBJ2-3; no clear D gene. This receptor was identified in a boy under three years old who had a stem cell transplant for acute myeloid leukemia, so the T cells may come from the graft donor. The specimen comprised PBMCs, mostly from graft donor cells, sampled 360 days after TCRalphabeta/CD19-depleted stem cell transplant. The CDR3 protein is CASRGLGDTQYF. The CDR3 DNA follows: TGTGCCAGCAGGGGTTTGGGAGATACGCAGTATTTT.